This T cell receptor (beta chain) was identified during a study of blood T cell repertoires in COVID-19. Turning to the study itself: In each case, the material was cDNA or gDNA derived from T cells, B-cell-depleted T cells, or PBMCs.

Germline-derived CDR1 and CDR2 are GTSNPN and SVGIG (reference sequence). There are 12 residues in the CDR3. V was cut by 5 bases and J by 7 bases, with 14 bases left in between. Original data processing: Amplification of reference gene primers was used by the study to estimate nucleated cell counts. The assay was immunoSEQ multiplex PCR, and TCRdb's table has in-frame clones only and misses some. Clonal size and the V and J genes are those of that table, whereas D and trimming came from the DNA. The sample lists some 200,000 clones; approximately 80% were seen once. The chain recombines TRBV30 with TRBJ1-2; the D gene is possibly TRBD1 (6 bases). Sequences were obtained from peripheral blood. This TCR was sampled from a human donor with acute or convalescent COVID-19. The donor label of this sample is uncertain. The CDR3 DNA follows: TGTGCCTGGCAACAGGGAGTCCTTGGCTACACCTTC. Translating gives CAWQQGVLGYTF. Filled out from reference TRBV30 and TRBJ1-2, the complete variable domain reads SQTIHQWPATLVQPVGSPLSLECTVEGTSNPNLYWYRQAAGRGLQLLFYSVGIGQISSEVPQNLSASRPQDRQFILSSKKLLLSDSGFYLCAWQQGVLGYTFGSGTRLTVV.